The rows below give T cell receptor beta chains drawn from one sample of a study of identical twins. TCRdb used MiXCR to reprocess the 5' RACE reads, holding one entry per CDR3 protein. Here the sample spans about 690,000 distinct CDR3 sequences, less than 7% being singletons. Sequences were obtained from naive T cells sorted from blood. The receptors stem from a man younger than 35 in good health. The CDR3 runs from the conserved cysteine through the conserved F or W. The order of the fields is D gene, J gene, clone size, V gene, CDR3 DNA, CDR3 protein. D genes are given only for firm matches. Clone size is stated in some rows and not others, as once, few, many or a class when expanded.

>NA|TRBJ2-7|many|TRBV12-3/TRBV12-4
TGTGCCAGCAGGGTGCTCCCCTACGAGCAGTACTTC
CASRVLPYEQYF
>NA|TRBJ2-5|many|TRBV29-1
TGCAGCGTCGCAACTGAGGGCGAGACCCAGTACTTC
CSVATEGETQYF
>NA|TRBJ2-1|NA|TRBV29-1
TGCAGCGTTCAAAGGGTGCTAGCGATCAGCAATGAGCAGTTCTTC
CSVQRVLAISNEQFF
>NA|TRBJ2-7|NA|TRBV28
TGTGCCAGCAGGGCCGCCGACTACGAGCAGTACTTC
CASRAADYEQYF
>TRBD2|TRBJ2-1|many|TRBV27
TGTGCCAGCAGAACTAGCGGAATCTACAATGAGCAGTTCTTC
CASRTSGIYNEQFF
>NA|TRBJ2-3|NA|TRBV10-3
TGTGCCATCAGTGAAGGCACATCTAGCACAGATACGCAGTATTTT
CAISEGTSSTDTQYF
>NA|TRBJ2-2|NA|TRBV5-1
TGCGCCAGCAGCTTTATGGACGCCGGGGAGCTGTTTTTT
CASSFMDAGELFF
>TRBD1|TRBJ2-1|few|TRBV5-5
TGTGCCAGCAGCTCGGGGCGCCAACAGGGGGCGGAGGAGCAGTTCTTC
CASSSGRQQGAEEQFF
>TRBD2|TRBJ2-2|many|TRBV7-6
TGTGCCAGCAGCTTAGCGGGAGGGACCAACACCGGGGAGCTGTTTTTT
CASSLAGGTNTGELFF
>TRBD1|TRBJ2-3|many|TRBV7-2
TGTGCCAGCAGCTATCGACAAGGGGGCTTTAGCACAGATACGCAGTATTTT
CASSYRQGGFSTDTQYF
>NA|TRBJ2-4|many|TRBV7-8
TGTGCCAGCAGCTTATCTGGAAAAAACATTCAGTACTTC
CASSLSGKNIQYF
>NA|TRBJ2-3|many|TRBV29-1
TGCAGCGTTGGGGCAAGGCTTAGCACAGATACGCAGTATTTT
CSVGARLSTDTQYF
>NA|TRBJ2-1|many|TRBV10-3
TGTGCCATCAGTAACTTAAATGGGGAGCAGTTCTTC
CAISNLNGEQFF
>TRBD1|TRBJ2-7|NA|TRBV27
TGTGCCAGCAGTTTATCCACAGGGGGTGAGCAGTACTTC
CASSLSTGGEQYF
>NA|TRBJ2-7|many|TRBV6-1
TGTGCCAGCGCTGACAGAGATTACGAGCAGTACTTC
CASADRDYEQYF
>NA|TRBJ2-1|few|TRBV7-9
TGTGCCAGCAGTTCAGATGTGACAGATATCTATGAGCAGTTCTTC
CASSSDVTDIYEQFF
>TRBD2|TRBJ2-1|many|TRBV7-9
TGTGCCAGCACGATAGCGGGGACGAGCTCCTACAATGAGCAGTTCTTC
CASTIAGTSSYNEQFF
>NA|TRBJ2-1|many|TRBV20-1
TGCAGTGCGGTGAGAAGTGCATCCTACAATGAGCAGTTCTTC
CSAVRSASYNEQFF
>NA|TRBJ1-2|NA|TRBV5-1
TGCGCCAGCAGCTTGGTAACCCACAGGCCTCTAGCTAACTATGGCTACACCTTC
CASSLVTHRPLANYGYTF
>TRBD1|TRBJ2-5|many|TRBV10-3
TGTGCCATCAGTGAGTCGGGACAGGATACCCAGTACTTC
CAISESGQDTQYF
>NA|TRBJ1-2|NA|TRBV29-1
TGCAGCGTAATCTTGACAGAGGTCTATGGCTACACCTTC
CSVILTEVYGYTF
>NA|TRBJ1-4|many|TRBV6-1
TGTGCCAGCAGTGACGGCGGAAATGAAAAACTGTTTTTT
CASSDGGNEKLFF
>TRBD2|TRBJ2-1|few|TRBV7-9
TGTGCCAGCAGCTTCAACCTAGCGGCTAGAACCAATGAGCAGTTCTTC
CASSFNLAARTNEQFF
>TRBD1|TRBJ2-7|many|TRBV28
TGTGCCAGCAGTTACATCTACCCCGGGGTAACCAGGGGGCCCTACGAGCAGTACTTC
CASSYIYPGVTRGPYEQYF
>NA|TRBJ2-1|NA|TRBV2
TGTGCCAGCAGTGACGTGGCAGTCCACAATGAGCAGTTCTTC
CASSDVAVHNEQFF
>NA|TRBJ2-5|few|TRBV18
TGTGCCAGCTCACCGAGGGGGTTTGAGACCCAGTACTTC
CASSPRGFETQYF
>TRBD1|TRBJ1-2|NA|TRBV5-5
TGTGCCAGCAGCCCGGGACAGGGTTCCCATGGCTACACCTTC
CASSPGQGSHGYTF
>TRBD1|TRBJ1-2|few|TRBV12-3/TRBV12-4
TGTGCCAGCAACCACATACCGGGGACAGCTAACTATGGCTACACCTTC
CASNHIPGTANYGYTF
>NA|TRBJ2-5|few|TRBV20-1
TGCAGTGCCCACATCAAGGGATCCCAAGAGACCCAGTACTTC
CSAHIKGSQETQYF
>NA|TRBJ1-6|many|TRBV9
TGTGCCAGCAGCGTGGGGACCGGGGACTCTGGAGGTTCACCCCTCCACTTT
CASSVGTGDSGGSPLHF
>NA|TRBJ2-2|once|TRBV28
TGTGCCAGCAGTTTAATAAGCTACACCGGGGAGCTGTTTTTT
CASSLISYTGELFF
>TRBD1|TRBJ2-1|many|TRBV29-1
TGCAGCGGGGGACAGTTTGCCTCCTACAATGAGCAGTTCTTC
CSGGQFASYNEQFF
>NA|TRBJ2-2|few|TRBV5-1
TGCGCCAGCAGCTTTTCCCCGGACAGTGTGAACACCGGGGAGCTGTTTTTT
CASSFSPDSVNTGELFF
>NA|TRBJ1-3|few|TRBV5-1
TGCGCCAGCAGCTTGGTGGGGTTCGACGGGGACACCATATATTTT
CASSLVGFDGDTIYF
>NA|TRBJ1-1|few|TRBV6-5
TGTGCCAGCAGTTACCTCCCGGACAGGAACACTGAAGCTTTCTTT
CASSYLPDRNTEAFF
>TRBD2|TRBJ2-2|NA|TRBV7-2
TGTGCCAGCAGGGAGGGACTAGCGGGAGGAGGGGAGCTGTTTTTT
CASREGLAGGGELFF
>TRBD1|TRBJ1-2|many|TRBV5-1
TGCGCCAGCAGCTCATCGACAGGGATCTATGGCTACACCTTC
CASSSSTGIYGYTF
>TRBD2|TRBJ2-1|many|TRBV5-1
TGCGCCAGCAGCTTGGGGGCTAGCGGCAATGAGCAGTTCTTC
CASSLGASGNEQFF
>TRBD2|TRBJ2-1|many|TRBV28
TGTGCCAGCAGTGAGATTAGCGGGAGAGCCCACAATGAGCAGTTCTTC
CASSEISGRAHNEQFF
>TRBD2|TRBJ2-3|many|TRBV6-1
TGTGCCAGCAGTACCATAGCGGGACGGGCAGATACGCAGTATTTT
CASSTIAGRADTQYF
>NA|TRBJ1-2|many|TRBV7-9
TGTGCCAGCAGCTTAAGGCCCGAGACCTATGGCTACACCTTC
CASSLRPETYGYTF
>NA|TRBJ1-1|many|TRBV5-1
TGCGCCAGCAGCCAATGGGGCCTAGACACAGCCACTGAAGCTTTCTTT
CASSQWGLDTATEAFF
>NA|TRBJ1-2|NA|TRBV5-1
TGCGCCAGCACCACGGACAGACTGTATGGCTACACCTTC
CASTTDRLYGYTF
>TRBD1|TRBJ1-1|many|TRBV10-3
TGTGCCATCGGGGGGACAGGGGAAATCACTGAAGCTTTCTTT
CAIGGTGEITEAFF